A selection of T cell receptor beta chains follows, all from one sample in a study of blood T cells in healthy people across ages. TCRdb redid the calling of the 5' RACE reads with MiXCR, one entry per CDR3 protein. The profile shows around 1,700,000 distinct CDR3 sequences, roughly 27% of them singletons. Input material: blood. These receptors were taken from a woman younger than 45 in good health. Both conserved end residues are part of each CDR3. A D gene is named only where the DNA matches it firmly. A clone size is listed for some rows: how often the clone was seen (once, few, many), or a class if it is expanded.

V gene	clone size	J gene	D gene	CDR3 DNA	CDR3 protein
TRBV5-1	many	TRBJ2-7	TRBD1	TGCGCCAGCAGCAGCGGACAGGCCCTGCGCTCCTACGAGCAGTACTTC	CASSSGQALRSYEQYF
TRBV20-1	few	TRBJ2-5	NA	TGCAGTGCTAGACAGGGGGGGGAAAAGACCCAGTACTTC	CSARQGGEKTQYF
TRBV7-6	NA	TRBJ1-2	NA	TGTGCCAGCAGCTCTGGGCCCGGGAACTATGGCTACACCTTC	CASSSGPGNYGYTF
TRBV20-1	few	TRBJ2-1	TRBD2	TGCAGTGCCACGACTAGCGGGGTCAATAATGAGCAGTTCTTC	CSATTSGVNNEQFF
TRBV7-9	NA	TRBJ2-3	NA	TGTGCCAGCAGCTACTTGGTAGAAGACACAGATACGCAGTATTTT	CASSYLVEDTDTQYF
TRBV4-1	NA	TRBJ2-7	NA	TGCGCCAGCAGCCTAGGGCAGGGGAAATCCTGCGAGCAGTACTTC	CASSLGQGKSCEQYF
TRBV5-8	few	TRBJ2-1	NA	TGTGCCAGCAGCCCAGCGACTGGACCCTACAATGAGCAGTTCTTC	CASSPATGPYNEQFF
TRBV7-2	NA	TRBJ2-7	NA	TGTGCCAGCAGCTTCGCCCGGGGGCCCCGATACGAGCAGTACTTC	CASSFARGPRYEQYF
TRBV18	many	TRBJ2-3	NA	TGTGCCAGCAGCCCCCGCACAGATACGCAGTATTTT	CASSPRTDTQYF
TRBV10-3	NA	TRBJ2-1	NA	TGTGCCATCAGCGATAGTGTTGAGCAGTTCTTC	CAISDSVEQFF
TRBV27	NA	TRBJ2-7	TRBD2	TGTGCCAGCAGTTATACTAGCGGGGGACCCTACGAGCAGTACTTC	CASSYTSGGPYEQYF
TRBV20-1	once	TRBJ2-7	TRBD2	TGCAGTGCCCCCATGAATAGCGGGAGGCGATACGAGCAGTACTTC	CSAPMNSGRRYEQYF
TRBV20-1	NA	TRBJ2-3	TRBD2	TGCGGTGCTTTCACTAGCGGGGGAAACACGGATACGCAGTATTTT	CGAFTSGGNTDTQYF
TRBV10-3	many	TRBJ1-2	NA	TGTGCCATCAGTGGCAGTTCTAACTATGGCTACACCTTC	CAISGSSNYGYTF
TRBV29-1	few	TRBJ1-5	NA	TGCAGCGTTGGCCACAATCAGCCCCAGCATTTT	CSVGHNQPQHF
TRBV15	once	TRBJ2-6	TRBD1	TGTGCCACCAGCGCACCGGGACAGGGGCTTCTAAGCTCGGGGGCCAACGTCCTGACTTTC	CATSAPGQGLLSSGANVLTF
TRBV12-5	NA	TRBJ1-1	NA	TGTGCTAGTGGTTTACCCACATGGGAGAACACTGAAGCTTTCTTT	CASGLPTWENTEAFF
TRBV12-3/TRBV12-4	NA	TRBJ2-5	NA	TGTGCCAGCAGTTTTAGCACCTATCCCCCCTTGTACTTC	CASSFSTYPPLYF
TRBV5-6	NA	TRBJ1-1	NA	TGTGCCAGCAGCTCACCCGCCGAGGGGGATAAAGCTTTCTTT	CASSSPAEGDKAFF
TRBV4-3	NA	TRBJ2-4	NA	TGCGCCAGCAGCTCCCAAGTGGGGTCTCTAGCCAAAAACATTCAGTACTTC	CASSSQVGSLAKNIQYF
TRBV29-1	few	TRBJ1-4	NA	TGCAGCGTTGAATGGGGCGGAAAACTGTTTTTT	CSVEWGGKLFF
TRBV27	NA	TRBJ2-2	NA	TGTGCCAGCAGATCCTCGCTCACGGCGATCAACACCGGGGAGCTGTTTTTT	CASRSSLTAINTGELFF
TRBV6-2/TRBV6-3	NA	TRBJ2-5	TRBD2	TGTGCCAGCAGTTCTAACCCAGGGACTAGCGGGGGACCTCAAGAGACCCAGTACTTC	CASSSNPGTSGGPQETQYF
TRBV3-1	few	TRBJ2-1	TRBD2	TGTGCCAGCAGCCAAGGAAGAAGCGGGGGGTTATTCAATGAGCAGTTCTTC	CASSQGRSGGLFNEQFF
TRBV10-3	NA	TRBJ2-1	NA	TGTGCCCTAATGCTGCCACAAATCGGGAGTCGGTCGATAGGGAATGAGCAGTTCTTC	CALMLPQIGSRSIGNEQFF
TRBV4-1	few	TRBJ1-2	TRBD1	TGCGCCAGCAGCCAAACGGGGACAGGGAGTAACTATGGCTACACCTTC	CASSQTGTGSNYGYTF
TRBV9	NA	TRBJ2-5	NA	TGTGCCAGCAGCGTAGGGACTTTGGAGACCCAGTACTTC	CASSVGTLETQYF
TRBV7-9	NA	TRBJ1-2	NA	TGTGCCAGCATCGCTGGGAACGGGGAAACGGACTATGGCTACACCTTC	CASIAGNGETDYGYTF
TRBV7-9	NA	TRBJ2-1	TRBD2	TGTGCCAGCAGCTATAAACTAGCGGGAGGCGAGAATGAGCAGTTCTTC	CASSYKLAGGENEQFF
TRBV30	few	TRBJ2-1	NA	TGTGCCTGGAGTCTATACAATGAGCAGTTCTTC	CAWSLYNEQFF
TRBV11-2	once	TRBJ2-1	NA	TGTGCCAACAGCTTAGGCCCAGTACCGAAACAAGAGACCCAGTTCTTC	CANSLGPVPKQETQFF
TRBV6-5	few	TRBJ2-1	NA	TGTGCCAGCAGCTACCGACTTCTTAATGAGCAGTTCTTC	CASSYRLLNEQFF
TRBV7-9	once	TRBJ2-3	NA	TGTGCCAGCGCCGTCGGGGGATTGGATACGCAGTATTTT	CASAVGGLDTQYF
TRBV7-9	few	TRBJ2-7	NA	TGTGCCAGCAGCTTAGCCCGGGGTAATGACGAGCAGTACTTC	CASSLARGNDEQYF
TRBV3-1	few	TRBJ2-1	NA	TGTGCCAGCAGCCAAGGGAGCAGCGGGTATGAGCAGTTCTTC	CASSQGSSGYEQFF
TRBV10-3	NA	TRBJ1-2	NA	TGTGCCATCAGGAACTTTACAGTAAGCTATGGCTACACCTTC	CAIRNFTVSYGYTF
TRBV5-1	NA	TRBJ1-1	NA	TGCGCCAGCAGCTCCATGCGATCGGATGAAGCTTTCTTT	CASSSMRSDEAFF